Below, 16 T cell receptor beta chains from the same sample are listed, as sequenced in a study of blood T cell repertoires in COVID-19. This table comes from immunoSEQ multiplex PCR, and its TCRdb copy is limited to in-frame clones, with some not included. The sample lists approximately 170,000 clones; around two thirds were seen once. The material sequenced was peripheral blood. These receptors came from a woman aged 80 or older with acute or convalescent COVID-19.

The chain couples TRBV7-2 to TRBJ1-6; tentative D call: TRBD1 (6 bases). Trimming removed 0 bases from V and 7 bases from J, with 13 bases in between. Germline lookup yields CDR1 SGHTA and CDR2 FQGNSA. The CDR3 sequence is 16 residues long. CDR3 sequence: CASSLAGAGGNSPLHF. For the CDR3, the DNA is TGTGCCAGCAGCTTAGCGGGGGCAGGCGGAAATTCACCCCTCCACTTT.

The chain recombines TRBV5-5 with TRBJ1-4; no reliable D call. V shed 1 base and J shed 8 bases, with 9 bases lying between them. CDR1 is SGHKS and CDR2 is YYEKEE in the germline V gene (reference sequence). This CDR3 has 13 residues. As DNA, the CDR3 is TGTGCCAGCAGCTTGATGACCGGGGAAAAACTGTTTTTT. It encodes CASSLMTGEKLFF.

V is TRBV7-9 and J is TRBJ2-1, with 7 nucleotides matching TRBD2. V was clipped by 4 bases and J by 4 bases; unmatched bases: 7. There are 15 residues in the CDR3. Germline CDR1 is SEHNR and CDR2 is FQNEAQ (reference sequence). The CDR3 reads CASSYAGVSYNEQFF. The CDR3 bases are TGTGCCAGCAGCTATGCGGGAGTATCTTACAATGAGCAGTTCTTC.

The rearrangement links TRBV4-1 to TRBJ2-1, with D perhaps matching TRBD2 (6 bases). This CDR3 spans 16 amino acids. Trimming shortened V by 2 bases and J by 4 bases, and 15 bases separated the two germline ends. Germline lookup yields CDR1 MGHRA and CDR2 YSYEKL. The CDR3 loop reads CASSQTASEQYNEQFF. CDR3 bases: TGCGCCAGCAGCCAAACGGCTAGCGAACAGTACAATGAGCAGTTCTTC.

The chain recombines TRBV7-8 with TRBJ2-4; TRBD1 aligns across 7 bases. CDR1 is SGHVS, CDR2 FQNEAQ, per germline. CDR3 length: 15 amino acids. J gave up 6 bases and V 3 bases, and 8 bases lay outside the gene matches. CDR3 sequence: CASSLTGIGLNIQYF. The DNA of the CDR3 is TGTGCCAGCAGCTTGACAGGGATCGGCTTAAACATTCAGTACTTC.

The CDR3 DNA sequence: TGCGCCAGCAGCCTACGGGAGGCATTGGGGAATGAGCAGTTCTTC. Encoded protein: CASSLREALGNEQFF. This chain uses TRBV5-1 with TRBJ2-1, with 7 bases lining up with TRBD2. CDR3 size: 15 residues. CDR1 is SGHRS and CDR2 is YFSETQ in the germline V gene. Trimming took 4 bases from V and 7 from J; bases not matched to a gene: 11.

This clone appeared once. In nucleotides, the CDR3 is TGTGCCAGCAGCAAGGGACTAGCGGGCTACAATGAGCAGTTCTTC. It codes for CASSKGLAGYNEQFF. The chain links TRBV5-5 to TRBJ2-1; 12 positions agree with TRBD2. This CDR3 spans 15 amino acids. The V and J ends lost 4 bases and 3 bases, in that order; junction bases with no gene match: 2. CDR1 and CDR2 (germline): SGHKS, YYEKEE (reference sequence).

The chain uses TRBV1 and TRBJ1-5. TRBV1 is marked as a pseudogene. This CDR3 spans 14 amino acids. The CDR3 sequence is CTSSQLSGCQPQHF. The CDR3 DNA reads TGCACCAGCAGCCAACTCAGCGGGTGTCAGCCCCAGCATTTT.

The table lists this clone with a count of one. The gene calls are TRBV28 and TRBJ2-7, with 8 bases matching TRBD2. After removal of 3 bases from V and 0 bases from J, the junction contained 28 bases not matched to a gene. CDR1 is MDHEN, CDR2 SYDVKM, per germline. The CDR3 is made up of 23 amino acids. CDR3 residues: CASSFFFSGGVLTGFSSSYEQYF. In DNA form, the CDR3 reads TGTGCCAGCAGTTTTTTCTTTTCGGGGGGGGTATTGACAGGCTTCTCGAGCTCCTACGAGCAGTACTTC.

This chain connects TRBV4-2 to TRBJ2-1; tentatively, D is TRBD2 (6 bases). Trimming shortened V by 0 bases and J by 1 base, and 13 bases separated the two germline ends. The CDR3 has 17 residues. Per the germline V gene, CDR1 is LGHNA and CDR2 is YNFKEQ. In nucleotides, the CDR3 is TGTGCCAGCAGCCAAGATCTCCCGGGAGCTTCCTACAATGAGCAGTTCTTC. Protein: CASSQDLPGASYNEQFF.

This clone has more than one count but fewer than ten. This chain joins TRBV19 and TRBJ1-5; possibly TRBD1 for D (5 bases). This CDR3 comprises 13 residues. CDR1 and CDR2 (germline): LNHDA, SQIVND (reference sequence). Trimming pared 4 bases from V and 4 bases from J, leaving 8 bases between. The CDR3: CASSRQSNQPQHF. As DNA, the CDR3 is TGTGCCAGTAGTAGACAGTCAAATCAGCCCCAGCATTTT.

V is TRBV27 and J is TRBJ2-3; D ambiguous. V was shortened by 5 bases and J by 4 bases, with 13 bases between the two germline ends. Germline CDR1 reads MNHEY; CDR2 reads SMNVEV (reference sequence). CDR3 length: 14 residues. The CDR3 DNA reads as TGTGCCAGCAGTCCCTCCCGTCCCCCAGATACGCAGTATTTT. It translates to CASSPSRPPDTQYF.

The V gene is TRBV18, the J gene TRBJ2-5; TRBD2 aligns across 8 bases. This CDR3 contains 15 residues. CDR1 is KGHSH, CDR2 LQKENI, per germline. V shed 6 bases, J shed 3 bases, and the junction held 9 bases outside the gene matches. CDR3 DNA: TGTGCCAGCTCGTCACCGGGACTAGGTAAAGAGACCCAGTACTTC. It yields the protein CASSSPGLGKETQYF.

This clone came up a few times. The chain has TRBV5-1 and TRBJ1-2, with TRBD1 identical over 8 bases. V lost 3 bases, J lost 8 bases, and 6 bases stayed unmatched. The CDR3 has 13 residues. CDR1 is SGHRS, CDR2 YFSETQ, per germline. CDR3 nucleotides: TGCGCCAGCAGCTCGGACGGACAGGGAGGCTACACCTTC. It encodes CASSSDGQGGYTF.

This chain connects TRBV7-2 to TRBJ2-1; TRBD1 agrees at 7 bases. J was trimmed by 10 bases and V by 4 bases; bases with no gene match: 10. Looked up from germline, CDR1 is SGHTA and CDR2 is FQGNSA. There are 14 residues in the CDR3. CDR3 sequence reads: CASSSTGVWREQFF. In DNA, the CDR3 is TGTGCCAGCAGCTCTACAGGGGTTTGGAGGGAGCAGTTCTTC.

The chain recombines TRBV19 with TRBJ2-1; a weak D match, TRBD2 (6 bases). Germline loops: CDR1 LNHDA, CDR2 SQIVND (reference sequence). This CDR3 has 15 residues. With 3 bases removed from V and 0 bases from J, the gap between germline ends came to 9 bases. CDR3 sequence (DNA): TGTGCCAGTAGTATGATGGGGGGCTCCTACAATGAGCAGTTCTTC. Protein sequence: CASSMMGGSYNEQFF.